Given below is one TCR beta chain in context. This sample was taken from a study of T cell responses to AZD1222 COVID-19 vaccine. Assay used: immunoSEQ multiplex PCR; TCRdb lists only in-frame clones, some missing. The sample yields roughly 150,000 clones, roughly 92% seen once. Germline V gene lookup returns CDR1 MNHEY and CDR2 SVGAGI. CDR3 length: 15 residues. Trimming shortened V by 5 bases and J by 0 bases, and 13 bases separated the two germline ends. The chain carries TRBV6-5 and TRBJ1-1, with D possibly matching TRBD1 (6 bases). The clonotype was recovered from an adult in good health. The sequencing here drew on peripheral blood, taken on day 0 of AZD1222 vaccination. The CDR3 region has the DNA TGTGCCAGCAGTCCAATGGGGGGCTTGAACACTGAAGCTTTCTTT. Its translation is CASSPMGGLNTEAFF.